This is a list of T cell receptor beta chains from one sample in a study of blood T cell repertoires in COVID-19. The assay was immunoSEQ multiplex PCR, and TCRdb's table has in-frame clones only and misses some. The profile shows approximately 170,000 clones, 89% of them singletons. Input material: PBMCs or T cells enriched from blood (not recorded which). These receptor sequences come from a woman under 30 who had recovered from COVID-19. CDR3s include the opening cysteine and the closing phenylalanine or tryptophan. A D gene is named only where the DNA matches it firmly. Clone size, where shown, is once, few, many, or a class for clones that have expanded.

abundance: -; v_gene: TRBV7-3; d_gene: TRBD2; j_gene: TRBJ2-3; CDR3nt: TGTGCCAGCAGCTTACGGCCTAGCGGGAGTGTGGCAGATACGCAGTATTTT; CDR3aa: CASSLRPSGSVADTQYF
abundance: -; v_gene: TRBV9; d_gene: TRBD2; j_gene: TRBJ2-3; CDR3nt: TGTGCCAGCAGCGTAGGATCTAGCGGGCGTCACCGAACAGATACGCAGTATTTT; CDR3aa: CASSVGSSGRHRTDTQYF
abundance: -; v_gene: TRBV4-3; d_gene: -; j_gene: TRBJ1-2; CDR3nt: TGCGCCAGCAGCCAAGATGTGACGGGGGTAATTGGCTACACCTTC; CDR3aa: CASSQDVTGVIGYTF
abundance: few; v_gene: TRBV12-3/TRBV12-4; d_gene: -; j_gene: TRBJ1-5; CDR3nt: TGTGCCAGCAGTTCTAATAGCAATCAGCCCCAGCATTTT; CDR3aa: CASSSNSNQPQHF
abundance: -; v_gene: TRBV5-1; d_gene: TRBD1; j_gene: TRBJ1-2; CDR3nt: TGCGCCAGCAGCGCTGGACAGGGGGTTAACTATGGCTACACCTTC; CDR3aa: CASSAGQGVNYGYTF
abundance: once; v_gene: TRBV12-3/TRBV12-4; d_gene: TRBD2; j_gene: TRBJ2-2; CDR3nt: TGTGCCAGCTTGGAGCGGGAGACCGGGGAGCTGTTTTTT; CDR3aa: CASLERETGELFF
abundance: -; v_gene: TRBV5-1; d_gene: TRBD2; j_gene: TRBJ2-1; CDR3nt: TGCGCCAGCAGCTTGTTACGAGCGGGAGTTGTGAATGAGCAGTTCTTC; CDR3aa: CASSLLRAGVVNEQFF
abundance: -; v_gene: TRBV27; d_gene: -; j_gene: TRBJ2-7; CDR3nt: TGTGCCAGCAGCCCAAGTCTCGGGACTCATACCTACGAGCAGTACTTC; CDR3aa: CASSPSLGTHTYEQYF
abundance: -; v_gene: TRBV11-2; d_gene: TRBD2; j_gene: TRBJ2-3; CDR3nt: TGTGCCAGCAGCTTGGGACTAGCGGGAATAGATACGCAGTATTTT; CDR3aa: CASSLGLAGIDTQYF
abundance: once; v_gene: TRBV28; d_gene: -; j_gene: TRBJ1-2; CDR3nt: TGTGCCAGCAGCTTTGCCGGGATCTATGGCTACACCTTC; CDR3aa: CASSFAGIYGYTF
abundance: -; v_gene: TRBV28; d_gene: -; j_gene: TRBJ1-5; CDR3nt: TGTGCCAGCAGTCTGGGCCGGAATCAGCCCCAGCATTTT; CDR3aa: CASSLGRNQPQHF
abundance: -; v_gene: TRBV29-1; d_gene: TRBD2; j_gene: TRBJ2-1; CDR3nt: TGCAGCGTCGGGCCCAGCGGGAGGGCCGAGCAGTTCTTC; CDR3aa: CSVGPSGRAEQFF
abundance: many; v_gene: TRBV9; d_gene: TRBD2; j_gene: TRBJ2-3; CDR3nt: TGTGCCAGCAGCGTAGGTCTAGCGGGTTACACAGATACGCAGTATTTT; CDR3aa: CASSVGLAGYTDTQYF
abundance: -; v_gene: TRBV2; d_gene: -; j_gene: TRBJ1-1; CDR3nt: TGTGCCATAAGTACAGAAATGAACACTGAAGCTTTCTTT; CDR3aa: CAISTEMNTEAFF
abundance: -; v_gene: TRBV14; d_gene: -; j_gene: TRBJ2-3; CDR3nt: TGTGCCAGCAGCCAAGGAGGGACACCTTTTAGCACAGATACGCAGTATTTT; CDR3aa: CASSQGGTPFSTDTQYF
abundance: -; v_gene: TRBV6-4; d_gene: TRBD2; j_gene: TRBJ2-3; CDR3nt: TGTGCCAGCGGGGAGACAGCGGGAGATAGTACAGATACGCAGTATTTT; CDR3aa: CASGETAGDSTDTQYF
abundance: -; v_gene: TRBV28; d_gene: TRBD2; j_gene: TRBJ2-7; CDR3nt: TGTGCCAGCAGTTTTGCGTTTGGCGGGACTACCAACTACGAGCAGTACTTC; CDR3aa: CASSFAFGGTTNYEQYF
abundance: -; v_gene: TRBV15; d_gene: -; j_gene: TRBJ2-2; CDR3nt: TGTGCCACCAGCAGATTACGAACCGGGACACATAACACCGGGGAGCTGTTTTTT; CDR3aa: CATSRLRTGTHNTGELFF
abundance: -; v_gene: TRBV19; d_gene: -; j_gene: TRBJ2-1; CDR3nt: TGTGCCAGTAGTATAAGTGCGTTGGATGAGCAGTTCTTC; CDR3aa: CASSISALDEQFF
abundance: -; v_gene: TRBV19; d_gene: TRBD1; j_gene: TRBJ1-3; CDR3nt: TGTGCCAGTAGTAGAACCCGGGACAGCTCTGGAAACACCATATATTTT; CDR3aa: CASSRTRDSSGNTIYF
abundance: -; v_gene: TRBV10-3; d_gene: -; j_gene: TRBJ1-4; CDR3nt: TGTGCCATCAGTGAATCAGGGGCCTCGGGTGAAAAACTGTTTTTT; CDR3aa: CAISESGASGEKLFF
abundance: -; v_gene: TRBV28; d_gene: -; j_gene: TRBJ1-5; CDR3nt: TGTGCCAGCAGTTTAAGGGGGATAAGCAATCAGCCCCAGCATTTT; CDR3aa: CASSLRGISNQPQHF